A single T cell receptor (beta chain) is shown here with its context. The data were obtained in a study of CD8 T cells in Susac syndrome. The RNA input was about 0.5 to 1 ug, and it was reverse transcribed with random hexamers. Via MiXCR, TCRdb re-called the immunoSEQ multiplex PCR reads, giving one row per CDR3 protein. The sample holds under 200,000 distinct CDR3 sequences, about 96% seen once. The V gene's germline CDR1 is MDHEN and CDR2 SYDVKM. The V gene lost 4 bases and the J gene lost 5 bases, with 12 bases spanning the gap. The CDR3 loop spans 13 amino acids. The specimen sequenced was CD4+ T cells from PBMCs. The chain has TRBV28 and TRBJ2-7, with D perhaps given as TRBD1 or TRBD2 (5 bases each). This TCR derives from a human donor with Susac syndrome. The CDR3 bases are TGTGCCAGCAGTTCTCTGGGGACCCACGAGCAGTACTTC. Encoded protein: CASSSLGTHEQYF.